The sequence of this T cell receptor (beta chain) was determined in a study of cytomegalovirus exposure and HLA in healthy donors (dated by TCRdb to the late 2010s). For context, the study as a whole: An earlier analysis of approximately 550 of the donors reported 276 Gb of sequence data and roughly 100 million unique TCR beta sequences from 150 million to 200 million T cells. The later analysis used no new phenotypic data to find candidate immune exposures, relying instead on TCR beta sequences and their occurrence across donors. A later analysis re-examined previously published TCR beta repertoires from over 500 donors and added high-resolution HLA genotyping to investigate patterns of TCR occurrence. Typing coverage differed by locus: A, B, C, DRB1 and DQB1 were typed in roughly 629-630 donors, DQA1 in about 500, DPA1 in 600 to 610, and DPB1 in just under 490. Both class I and class II loci were covered by HLA typing, at four-digit resolution. An earlier analysis of fewer than 700 of the donors applied high-throughput TCR beta sequencing to assess whether each TCR beta V gene segment acted as functional or pseudogenic. Along with the roughly 700-subject first cohort, a separate validation cohort of over a hundred different subjects was used. All discovery cohort repertoires had been generated on a single sequencing platform. The study aimed to test whether signatures of past pathogen exposure could be identified by cataloging public T cell receptors. Four or five DR-DQ haplotypes were handled as single units for association and clustering because linkage in the cohort was strong. Among around 400 genotyped donors of the cohort, an average of approximately 240,000 unique TCR beta nucleotide sequences was sequenced per donor, of which roughly 17% were non-productive. A later genetic analysis took genome-wide SNP genotypes for about three fifths of the 666 donors and used that subset as a discovery cohort. An early release that covered several hundred HLA-typed donors contained about 300 gigabases of sequencing data and tens of millions of unique TCR sequences. To predict cytomegalovirus infection status, the study combined high-throughput TCR immunosequencing, statistical association of individual TCRs with disease status, and machine learning. The genetic ancestry cluster associated with self-reported Caucasian donors included 65% to 90% of the roughly 410 genotyped donors. Using immunosequencing, the study profiled T cell repertoires from about 620 subjects and related those repertoires to cytomegalovirus serostatus. Donor age, sex, ethnicity and CMV serostatus were compiled together with the repertoire data. Points the paper makes about the study in general: An association between a missense DCLRE1C variant and V-gene and J-gene trimming of TCR beta chains was found in a later genetic analysis and replicated in an independent cohort. Strong co-occurrence of HLA alleles, especially DR and DQ, made assigning TCR associations to individual alleles difficult. In the study, some 160 TCR beta chains were listed as associated with cytomegalovirus. A further reported finding was that TCR beta sequences accurately predicted the HLA-A and HLA-B alleles for most subjects in the first cohort. It was suggested by the authors that the approach could potentially be generalized to other disease states and immunological phenotypes. Sequencing depth was assumed to be roughly uniform across donors in the presence/absence analyses, though that assumption may not hold. At a false discovery rate of 0.05, a later analysis linked around 17,000 TCR beta sequences to specific HLA alleles. Because counts were too low, 15 to 20 rarely observed V segments, including chromosome 9 orphons, were left out of the earlier analysis of 587 of the donors. Correlated functional status among segregating V segments might reflect linkage disequilibrium, but an unknown experimental factor could not be ruled out. Most TCR sequences were seen in very few donors, while some public TCRs were found in many individuals. In an earlier analysis of 450 to 750 of the donors, most TCR beta V segments appeared in productive rearrangements about 87% or about 30% of the time, broadly matching IMGT annotations. Because some donors lacked HLA typing at each locus, the association tests relied only on the typed subset. In a later analysis, HLA-associated TCR beta chains were found to be more clonally expanded and to have lower generation probabilities than equally common non-associated chains. A later analysis found that TCR association rates varied across HLA loci, with DRB1 alleles showing the most associated TCRs and HLA-C alleles the fewest. A cluster of highly shared sequence variants was judged likely to be a technical artifact of the sequencing pipeline. In a later analysis, most CMV-associated TCR beta chains were found to appear HLA-restricted, with HLA associations seemingly driven largely by CMV exposure. The classifier was reported to diagnose cytomegalovirus status with high specificity and sensitivity in both the original cohort and the validation cohort. A few of the identified cytomegalovirus-associated TCR beta chains were confirmed in vitro to be specific for cytomegalovirus antigens. This cohort had only TCR beta chains sequenced, and the lack of alpha or paired-chain data limited which features could be detected. The only immune exposure information available for the cohort was CMV serostatus. According to a later genetic analysis, donors in an Asian-associated ancestry cluster had fewer N-insertions in productive TCRs than the roughly 660-donor mean. Some IMGT-functional V segments, including TRBV6-2 and TRBV6-3, could not be told apart with the 87-base-pair reads, so those segments were excluded. In a later analysis, several top co-occurrence clusters were reported to appear linked to parvovirus B19, influenza, CMV and Epstein-Barr virus.

Libraries were prepared through the immunoSEQ multiplex PCR assay. For the multiplex PCR, a mixture combining 60 forward primers for TCR Vbeta segments and 13 reverse primers for TCR Jbeta segments was used. Amplification of the CDR3 region of rearranged TCR beta genes was performed with a multiplex PCR assay on genomic DNA. Amplified TCR beta libraries were sequenced as 87-base-pair reads on the Illumina HiSeq System. Per the authors' processing: In a later analysis, some 80 million unique TCR beta chains were counted across the 500 to 850 repertoires, and roughly 11 million of these chains were shared by at least two donors. Raw reads were error-corrected and collapsed into unique sequences by a nearest-neighbor algorithm in which closely related sequences were merged to remove PCR and sequencing errors. V, D and J gene segments were assigned by aligning CDR3 sequences to IMGT reference sequences. For a sequence to be retained, a match of at least six nucleotides to both a V gene segment and a J gene segment was required. A rearrangement counted as productive if the CDR3 had no stop codons and remained in frame with V and J, and every other rearrangement counted as non-productive. CDR3 was defined according to IMGT convention as the region running from the second conserved V-encoded cysteine to the conserved J-encoded phenylalanine. The earlier analysis of approximately 590 of the donors excluded any sequence lacking an unambiguous match to a single V gene segment. An earlier analysis of several hundred of the donors called V segments functional above 56.7% productive rearrangements and segregating when the between-donor standard deviation exceeded 5%. To diagnose cytomegalovirus status from the catalog of TCR beta chain sequences, a statistical classification framework was built. V and J gene assignment, in a later analysis, came from comparing TCR nucleotide sequences with IMGT/GENE-DB human TR gene sequences. The TCRdist pipeline was used in a later analysis to assign CDR3 sequences and most-parsimonious VDJ recombination scenarios. In a later analysis, each TCR beta chain was defined by its CDR3 amino acid sequence together with its V-gene family, and reads lacking a unique V-gene family were excluded. In a later analysis, fewer than 600 highly shared, low-generation-probability nucleotide sequences were removed to address suspected cross-contamination and a sequencing artifact. In a later analysis, a clonal expansion index was calculated for each public chain from normalized within-repertoire ranks of inferred template counts. Generation probabilities in a later analysis came from a VDJ recombination model fitted to out-of-frame rearrangements, and those results were checked against IGoR. A later analysis scored TCR-TCR, TCR-HLA and TCR-CMV co-occurrence with hypergeometric tests, applying a repertoire-size bias correction to TCR pairs. To estimate false discovery rates, a later analysis permuted the HLA or CMV assignments 20 times. In a later analysis, co-occurring TCRs were grouped using DBSCAN, and TCRdist sequence similarity was added for clustering within HLA-allele-positive subsets. For co-occurrence clustering, repertoires with fewer than 30,000 or more than 120,000 public chains were excluded, along with five or six repertoires with anomalous nucleotide sharing. Not all clones reach the TCRdb copy of this immuneACCESS table, which keeps in-frame sequences only. Checked studies attribute under half of the gap to unresolved V genes and leave the rest unexplained. The DNA was the basis for D and trimming; V, J and clone size are from that table. In this sample the table shows 160,000 or so clones, around 82% of which occur a single time. The ten largest clones add up to under 7.5% of the sample.

The cohort consisted of approximately 690 healthy bone marrow donors. Cohort members were all nominally healthy when sampled, although unrecorded immune exposures were likely present. The donor was CMV seronegative and belonged to the group of several hundred seronegative cohort members. A peripheral blood sample was collected from each donor, and TCR beta sequencing was performed on peripheral blood mononuclear cells. The Qiagen DNeasy Blood Extraction Kit was used to extract genomic DNA from the blood cell samples. Notes on this clone: Its antigen target is currently unknown. The input lacks base qualities; no much larger clone sits a single base away.

The CDR3 contains 14 residues, cysteine and phenylalanine counted. Only the CDR3 portion is preserved as DNA: 42 bases, with reading frame beginning at the first base. Clipping removes 3 bases from V and 5 bases from J, with 5 as the unmatched junction base count. The germline V gene supplies CDR1 SGHNT and CDR2 YENEEA. The receptor was isolated from a man between 35 and 55 years old in good health and CMV-seronegative. The sample comprised PBMCs. The rearranged chain carries TRBV11-3 and TRBJ1-1; a stretch of 8 junction bases matches TRBD1. The CDR3 here reads CASSFQQGGTEAFF. The DNA sequence follows: TGTGCCAGCAGCTTCCAACAGGGGGGGACTGAAGCTTTCTTT.